Here is one T cell receptor (beta chain) with its context. Its antigen is not known. The treatment was: roughly 11-day PBMC culture with coronavirus spike peptide pools or control peptides (ViraFEST assay). Prior to the COVID-19 pandemic (2011-2018), the unexposed donor's CD4+ T cells were collected. The data stem from a study of vaccination and CD4 T cells after COVID-19. As for the study in general: Between diagnosis and the drawing of post-COVID samples lay a median roughly 91 days (range 35 to 161). General observations from the study: Vaccine-specific clones in convalescent patients were spike mono-reactive in 304 of 307 cases.

The Oncomine TCR Beta short-read assay sequenced DNA from cultured CD4+ T cells. TCRdb reanalysed the PCR reads using MiXCR and keeps one entry per CDR3 protein. Of 6,500 to 8,000 distinct CDR3 sequences listed, around three fifths are singletons. Sequencing was carried out using CD4+ T cells from blood, cultured in vitro. This receptor was taken from a human donor in good health.

The CDR3 coding sequence is TGTGCCAGCAGTTTAAAGGCAGACTACGAGCAGTACTTC. Its translation is CASSLKADYEQYF. This chain links TRBV12-3 or TRBV12-4 with TRBJ2-7; D unclear. This CDR3 has 13 residues. The ends were cut back, 2 bases at V and 3 bases at J, with 8 bases in the middle.